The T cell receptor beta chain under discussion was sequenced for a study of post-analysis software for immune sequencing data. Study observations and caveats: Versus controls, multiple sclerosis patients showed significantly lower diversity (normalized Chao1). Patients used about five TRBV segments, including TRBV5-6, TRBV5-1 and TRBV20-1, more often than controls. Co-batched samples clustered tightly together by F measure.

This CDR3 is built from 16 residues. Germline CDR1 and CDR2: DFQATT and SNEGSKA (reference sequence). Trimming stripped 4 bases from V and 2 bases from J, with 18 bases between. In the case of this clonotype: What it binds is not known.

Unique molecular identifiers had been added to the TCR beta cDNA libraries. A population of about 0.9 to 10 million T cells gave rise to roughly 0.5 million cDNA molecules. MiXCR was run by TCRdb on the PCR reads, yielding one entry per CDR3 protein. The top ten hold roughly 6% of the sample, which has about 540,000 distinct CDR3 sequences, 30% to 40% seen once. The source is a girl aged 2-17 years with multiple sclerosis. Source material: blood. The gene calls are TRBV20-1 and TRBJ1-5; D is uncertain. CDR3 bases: TGCAGTGCTACCGGGCCTCCCCTCGTCGGCAATCAGCCCCAGCATTTT. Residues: CSATGPPLVGNQPQHF.